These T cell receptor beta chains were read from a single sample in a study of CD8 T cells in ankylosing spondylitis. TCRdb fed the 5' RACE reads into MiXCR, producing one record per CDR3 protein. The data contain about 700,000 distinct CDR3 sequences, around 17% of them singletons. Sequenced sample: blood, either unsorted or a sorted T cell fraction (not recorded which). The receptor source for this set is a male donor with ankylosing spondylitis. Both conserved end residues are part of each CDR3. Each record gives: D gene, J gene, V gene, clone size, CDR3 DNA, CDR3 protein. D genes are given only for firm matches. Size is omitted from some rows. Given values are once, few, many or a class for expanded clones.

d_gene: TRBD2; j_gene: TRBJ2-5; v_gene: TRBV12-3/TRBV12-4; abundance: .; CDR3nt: TGTGCCAGCAGCCTCCCAGCGGGAGACACCAAGGAGACCCAGTACTTC; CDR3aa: CASSLPAGDTKETQYF
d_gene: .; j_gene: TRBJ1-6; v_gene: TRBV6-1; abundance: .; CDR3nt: TGTGCCAGCTCTCCCGAACAGATCCTTGATTCACCCCTCCACTTT; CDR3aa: CASSPEQILDSPLHF
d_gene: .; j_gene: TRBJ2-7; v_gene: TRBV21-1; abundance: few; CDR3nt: TGTGCCAGCAGCCCAGGGGCGGCCGGGACCTATGAGCAGTACTTC; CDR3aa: CASSPGAAGTYEQYF
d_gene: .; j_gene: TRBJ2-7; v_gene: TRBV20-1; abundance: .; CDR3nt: TGCAGTGCTAGAGATACAGGAACCCTCTACGAGCAGTACTTC; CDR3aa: CSARDTGTLYEQYF
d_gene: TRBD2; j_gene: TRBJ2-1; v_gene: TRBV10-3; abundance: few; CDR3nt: TGTGCCATCAGTGACTCGGGACTAGCGGGAGCTGGGGATGAGCAGTTCTTC; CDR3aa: CAISDSGLAGAGDEQFF
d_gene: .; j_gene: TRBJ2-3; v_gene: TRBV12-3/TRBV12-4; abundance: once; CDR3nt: TGTGCCAGCAGTCCCCCAAACACAGATACGCAGTATTTT; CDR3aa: CASSPPNTDTQYF
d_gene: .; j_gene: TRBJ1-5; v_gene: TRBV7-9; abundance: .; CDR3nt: TGTGCCAGCAGCGCGCCGAGTACGTCTGGCAATCAGCCCCAGCATTTT; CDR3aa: CASSAPSTSGNQPQHF
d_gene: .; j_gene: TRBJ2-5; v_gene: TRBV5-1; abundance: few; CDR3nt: TGCGCCAGCAGGGAGGGGGCCCCCCAAGAGACCCAGTACTTC; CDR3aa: CASREGAPQETQYF
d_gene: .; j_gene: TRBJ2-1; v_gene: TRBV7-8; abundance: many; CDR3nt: TGTGCCAGCAGCTTAGCTCCGGGTCCTCTCAATGAGCAGTTCTTC; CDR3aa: CASSLAPGPLNEQFF
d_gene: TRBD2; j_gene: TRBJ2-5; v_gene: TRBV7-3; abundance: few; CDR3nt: TGTGCCAGCAGCCTAAGGGCACCGGACGGGAGGGAGACCCAGTACTTC; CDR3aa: CASSLRAPDGRETQYF
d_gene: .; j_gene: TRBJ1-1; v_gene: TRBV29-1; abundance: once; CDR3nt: TGCAGCGTTGAACTCGTGTTGGGAAACACTGAAGCTTTCTTT; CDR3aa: CSVELVLGNTEAFF
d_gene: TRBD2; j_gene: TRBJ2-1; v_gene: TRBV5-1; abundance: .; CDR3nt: TGCGCCAGCAGCCCCGGACTAGCGGGAGTTTCCTACAATGAGCAGTTCTTC; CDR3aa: CASSPGLAGVSYNEQFF
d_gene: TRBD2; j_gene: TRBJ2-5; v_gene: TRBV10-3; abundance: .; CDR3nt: TGTGCCATCAGTGAGTCTTTTGAACTGGCGGGGGACCAAGAGACCCAGTACTTC; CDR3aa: CAISESFELAGDQETQYF
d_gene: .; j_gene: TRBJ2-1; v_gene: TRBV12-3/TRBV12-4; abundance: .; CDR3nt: TGTGCCAGCAGTCTATGGGGGCCCACCTACAATGAGCAGTTCTTC; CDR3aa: CASSLWGPTYNEQFF
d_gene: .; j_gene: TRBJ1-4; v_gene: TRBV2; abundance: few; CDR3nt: TGTGCCAGCAGGGCGGGCGCAACTAATGAAAAACTGTTTTTT; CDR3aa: CASRAGATNEKLFF
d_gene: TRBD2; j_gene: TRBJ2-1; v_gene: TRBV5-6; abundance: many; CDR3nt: TGTGCCAGCAGCTTTAAGACTAGCGGGAAATCAAGAGAGCAGTTCTTC; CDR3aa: CASSFKTSGKSREQFF
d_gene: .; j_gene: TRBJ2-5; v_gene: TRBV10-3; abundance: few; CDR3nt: TGTGCATCTGCCGAAAGGGAGACCCAGTACTTC; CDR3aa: CASAERETQYF
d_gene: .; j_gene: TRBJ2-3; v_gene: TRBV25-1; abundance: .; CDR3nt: TGTGCCAGCAGTGTGGCGGGCGCAGATACGCAGTATTTT; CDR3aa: CASSVAGADTQYF
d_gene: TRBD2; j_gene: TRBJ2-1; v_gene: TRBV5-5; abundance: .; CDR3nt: TGTGCCAGCAGCTTCTCACGGGGGGGCCGAGACAATGAGCAGTTCTTC; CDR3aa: CASSFSRGGRDNEQFF
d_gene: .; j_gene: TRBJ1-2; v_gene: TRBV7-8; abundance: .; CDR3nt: TGTGCCAGCAGCTTATACAGGGCCTATGGCTACACCTTC; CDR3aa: CASSLYRAYGYTF
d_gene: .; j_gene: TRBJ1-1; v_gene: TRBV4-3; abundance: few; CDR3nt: TGCGCCAGCAGCCAAGATTCAGTCGGGCAGCTGAACACTGAAGCTTTCTTT; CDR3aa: CASSQDSVGQLNTEAFF
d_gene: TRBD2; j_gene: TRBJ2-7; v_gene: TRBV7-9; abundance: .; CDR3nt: TGTGCCAGCAGAATGGAACTAGCGGGTTACGAGCAGTACTTC; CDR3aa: CASRMELAGYEQYF
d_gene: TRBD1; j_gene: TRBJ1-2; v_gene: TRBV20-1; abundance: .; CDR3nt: TGCAGTGCGAAGACAGGGGGGTCCAACCATGGCTACACCTTC; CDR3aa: CSAKTGGSNHGYTF
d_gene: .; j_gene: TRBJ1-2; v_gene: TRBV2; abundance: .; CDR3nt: TGTGCCAGCCGCCGGACAGCGAATGACTATGGCTACACCTTC; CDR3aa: CASRRTANDYGYTF
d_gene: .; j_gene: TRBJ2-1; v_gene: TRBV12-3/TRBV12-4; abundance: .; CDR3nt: TGTGCCAGCAGTCGCGGCCCCTCACGGGAGTTCTTC; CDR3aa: CASSRGPSREFF
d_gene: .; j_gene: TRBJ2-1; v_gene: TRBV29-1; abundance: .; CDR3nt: TGCAGCGTTGGTCGGCGGGTCTACAATGAGCAGTTCTTC; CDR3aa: CSVGRRVYNEQFF
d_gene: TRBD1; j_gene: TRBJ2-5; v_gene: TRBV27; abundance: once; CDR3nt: TGTGCCAGCAGTTTAAGGCAGGGGGAAAGGATAGCGAGCCAAGAGACCCAGTACTTC; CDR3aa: CASSLRQGERIASQETQYF
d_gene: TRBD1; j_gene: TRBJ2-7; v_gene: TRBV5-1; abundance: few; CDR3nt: TGCGCCAGCAGCTACCGGGGGACAGGGACCTACGAGCAGTACTTC; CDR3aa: CASSYRGTGTYEQYF
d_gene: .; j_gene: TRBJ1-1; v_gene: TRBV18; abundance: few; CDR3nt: TGTGCCAGCTCACCAACGTTGGTACAGGGGAACACTGAAGCTTTCTTT; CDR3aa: CASSPTLVQGNTEAFF
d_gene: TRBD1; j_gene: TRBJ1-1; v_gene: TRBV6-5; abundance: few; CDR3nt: TGTGCCAGCAGTTACTCGTGGACAGGGGGCTCCACTGAAGCTTTCTTT; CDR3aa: CASSYSWTGGSTEAFF
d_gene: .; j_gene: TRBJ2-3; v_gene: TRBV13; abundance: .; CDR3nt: TGTGCCAGCAGCTTAGTGGGTGCGAGTAGCACAGATACGCAGTATTTT; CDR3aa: CASSLVGASSTDTQYF
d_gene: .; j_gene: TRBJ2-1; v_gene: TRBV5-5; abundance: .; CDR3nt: TGTGCCAGCAGCTTGTGGTTAGGCGAACCGGAGGTCGATGAGCAGTTCTTC; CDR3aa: CASSLWLGEPEVDEQFF
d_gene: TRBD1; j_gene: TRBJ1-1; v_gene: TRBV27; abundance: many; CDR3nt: TGTGCCAGCAGTTCCGGACAGGGGCCCACTGAAGCTTTCTTT; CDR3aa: CASSSGQGPTEAFF
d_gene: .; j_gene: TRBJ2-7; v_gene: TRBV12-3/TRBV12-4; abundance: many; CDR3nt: TGTGCCAGCAGTTGGGCGGGAAAATCTTACGAGCAGTACTTC; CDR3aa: CASSWAGKSYEQYF
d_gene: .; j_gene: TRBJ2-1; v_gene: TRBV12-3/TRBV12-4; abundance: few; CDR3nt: TGTGCCAGCAGTTTGGAAGGATATGAGCAGTTCTTC; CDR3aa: CASSLEGYEQFF
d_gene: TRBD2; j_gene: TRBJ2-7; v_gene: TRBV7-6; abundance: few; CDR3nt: TGTGCCAGCAGCCCTCGGACTAGCGGTGCCTACGAGCAGTACTTC; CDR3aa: CASSPRTSGAYEQYF
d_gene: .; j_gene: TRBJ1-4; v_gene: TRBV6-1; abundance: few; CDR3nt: TGTGCCAGCAGAAGAGGAGTCAGTACGGGGGAAAAACTGTTTTTT; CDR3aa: CASRRGVSTGEKLFF